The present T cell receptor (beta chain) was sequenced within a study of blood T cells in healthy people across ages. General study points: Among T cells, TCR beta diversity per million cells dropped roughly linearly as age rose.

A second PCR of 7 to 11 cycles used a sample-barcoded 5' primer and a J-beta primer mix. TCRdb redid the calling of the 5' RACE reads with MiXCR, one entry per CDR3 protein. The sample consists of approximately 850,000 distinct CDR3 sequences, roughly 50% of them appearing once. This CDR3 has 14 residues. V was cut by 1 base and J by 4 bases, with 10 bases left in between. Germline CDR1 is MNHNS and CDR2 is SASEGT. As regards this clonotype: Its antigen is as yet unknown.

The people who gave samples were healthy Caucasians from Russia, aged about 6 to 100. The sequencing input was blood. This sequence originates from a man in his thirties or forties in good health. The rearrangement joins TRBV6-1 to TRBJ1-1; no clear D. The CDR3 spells CASSEVLGVTEAFF. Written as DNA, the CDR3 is TGTGCCAGCAGTGAAGTCCTTGGGGTCACTGAAGCTTTCTTT.